Below are 23 T cell receptor beta chains sequenced from a single sample in a study of blood T cell repertoires in COVID-19 (dated by TCRdb to about 2020). Libraries were constructed by the immunoSEQ multiplex PCR assay. In its TCRdb copy, this immuneACCESS table keeps in-frame sequences only and misses some clones. Where compared with another copy, unresolved V genes explain less than half of these, and the others have no known cause. Here the sample has 200,000 to 250,000 clones; approximately 88% occur a single time. The ten biggest clones cover 2% to 3% of the sample. Sequencing was performed on PBMCs or T cells enriched from blood (not recorded which). The receptors shown here come from a woman in her 30s with acute COVID-19.

This chain connects TRBV7-2 to TRBJ1-4, with 8 bases aligning to TRBD1. Trimming cost V 7 bases and J 6 bases; bases outside gene matches: 7. The CDR3 extends over 14 amino acids. CDR1 and CDR2 (germline): SGHTA, FQGNSA. CDR3 protein: CASKERQGHEKLFF. The CDR3 DNA sequence: TGTGCCAGCAAGGAGAGACAGGGGCATGAAAAACTGTTTTTT.

This rearrangement joins TRBV5-1 to TRBJ2-2, with TRBD2 identical over 10 bases. V lost 5 bases, J lost 4 bases, and 2 bases stayed unmatched. The CDR3 totals 14 residues. Germline-derived CDR1 and CDR2 are SGHRS and YFSETQ. The CDR3 loop reads CASRVAGGTGELFF. Written as DNA, the CDR3 is TGCGCCAGCAGAGTAGCGGGGGGCACCGGGGAGCTGTTTTTT.

This sequence joins TRBV28 and TRBJ1-5, with a possible D match to TRBD1 (6 bases). This CDR3 has 16 amino acids. The V gene's germline CDR1 is MDHEN and CDR2 SYDVKM. V was shortened by 8 bases and J by 5 bases, with 22 bases between the two germline ends. Here the CDR3 DNA reads TGTGCCAGCGATGAAGGCCTCGGGGGGGCAGATCAGCCCCAGCATTTT. Its protein product is CASDEGLGGADQPQHF. Full variable domain (missing parts from reference TRBV28 and TRBJ1-5): DVKVTQSSRYLVKRTGEKVFLECVQDMDHENMFWYRQDPGLGLRLIYFSYDVKMKEKGDIPEGYSVSREKKERFSLILESASTNQTSMYLCASDEGLGGADQPQHFGDGTRLSIL.

The CDR3 bases are TGCAGCGTTGGGGGGGGATCTCAGCCCCAGCATTTT. This codes for CSVGGGSQPQHF. The genes are TRBV29-1 and TRBJ1-5, with D possibly being TRBD1 (5 bases). Trimming removed 4 bases at V and 6 bases at J, with 10 bases between. Germline V gene lookup returns CDR1 SQVTM and CDR2 ANQGSEA. The CDR3 is 12 residues long.

The chain employs TRBV5-1 and TRBJ2-1; TRBD2 might be the D (6 bases). The CDR3 is 15 residues long. The germline V gene has CDR1 SGHRS and CDR2 YFSETQ. Trimming cost V 5 bases and J 1 base, with 13 bases left between them. The CDR3 here is CASRGTRGSYNEQFF. The CDR3 coding sequence is TGCGCCAGCAGGGGGACCCGGGGGTCCTACAATGAGCAGTTCTTC.

The chain combines TRBV6-2 or TRBV6-3 with TRBJ2-5; 9 bases are a match to TRBD2. The germline V gene has CDR1 MNHEY and CDR2 SVGEGT. The J segment lost 3 bases and the V segment lost 1 base, leaving 15 bases of the junction unmatched. This CDR3 is 19 amino acids long. CDR3 DNA: TGTGCCAGCAGTTACTTCCAGGCTAGCGGGACCCCTCGGGAAGAGACCCAGTACTTC. Translating gives CASSYFQASGTPREETQYF.

The chain carries TRBV5-4 and TRBJ1-2; tentative D call: TRBD1 (6 bases). The CDR3 runs to 14 residues. V lost 5 bases and J 2 bases, leaving 13 bases between the germline ends. CDR1 and CDR2 from the germline V gene are SGHNT and YYREEE (reference sequence). In DNA form, the CDR3 reads TGTGCCAGCAGGAATACAGGGTCGAACTATGGCTACACCTTC. It codes for CASRNTGSNYGYTF. The full variable domain, in which reference TRBV5-4 and TRBJ1-2 provide the parts outside the CDR3, is ETGVTQSPTHLIKTRGQQVTLRCSSQSGHNTVSWYQQALGQGPQFIFQYYREEENGRGNFPPRFSGLQFPNYSSELNVNALELDDSALYLCASRNTGSNYGYTFGSGTRLTVV.

This chain joins TRBV13 and TRBJ1-1, with 7 bases that match TRBD1. V lost 3 bases, J lost 7 bases, and 5 bases stayed unmatched. Germline CDR1 and CDR2: PRHDT and FYEKMQ (reference sequence). The CDR3 is 13 amino acids. The chain's CDR3 is CASSFSGDSEAFF. CDR3 coding DNA: TGTGCCAGCAGCTTCTCGGGGGACAGTGAAGCTTTCTTT.

The V call is TRBV7-6, the J call TRBJ2-2; 8 nucleotides align to TRBD2. CDR1 and CDR2 (germline): SGHVS, FNYEAQ. The J segment lost 4 bases and the V segment lost 5 bases, leaving 12 bases of the junction unmatched. CDR3 length equals 17 residues. DNA of the CDR3: TGTGCCAGCAGCAGTTACGCGGCGGGGGGTAGCACCGGGGAGCTGTTTTTT. Protein product: CASSSYAAGGSTGELFF.

The chain recombines TRBV12-3 or TRBV12-4 with TRBJ1-1; tentatively, D is TRBD1 (5 bases). This CDR3 region has 11 residues. Trimming took off 3 bases at V and 8 bases at J, with 7 bases between the two ends. In nucleotides, the CDR3 is TGTGCCAGCAGTTTCAACAGGGAAGCTTTCTTT. It specifies CASSFNREAFF.

The chain recombines TRBV6-5 with TRBJ1-2, with TRBD1 matching over 9 bases. Germline V CDR1 and CDR2: MNHEY, SVGAGI. CDR3 length: 16 residues. V was clipped by 2 bases and J by 0 bases; unmatched bases: 4. The DNA of the CDR3 is TGTGCCAGCAGTTACGGGAGGACAGGGGCTAACTATGGCTACACCTTC. Encoded protein: CASSYGRTGANYGYTF.

CDR3 coding DNA: TGTGCCAGCAGCGGGACCGGGACAGGGGTTGGGGAAGCTTTCTTT. This translates into CASSGTGTGVGEAFF. The chain combines TRBV5-5 with TRBJ1-1, with TRBD1 identical over 10 bases. The CDR3 runs to 15 residues. Trimming removed 4 bases from V and 8 bases from J; junction bases left unmatched: 11. The germline V gene has CDR1 SGHKS and CDR2 YYEKEE (reference sequence).

This sequence joins TRBV5-1 and TRBJ1-1; maybe TRBD1 (5 bases). This CDR3 spans 13 amino acids. Per the germline V gene, CDR1 is SGHRS and CDR2 is YFSETQ. Trimming removed 7 bases at V and 0 bases at J, with 10 bases between. CDR3 bases: TGCGCCAGCTCAGGGCAAGTGAACACTGAAGCTTTCTTT. Translation: CASSGQVNTEAFF.

This chain links TRBV10-3 with TRBJ2-2; 9 bases line up with TRBD2. The germline V gene has CDR1 ENHRY and CDR2 SYGVKD. The V segment lost 7 bases and the J segment 5 bases; nucleotides outside the gene matches: 5. This CDR3 has 14 amino acids. For the CDR3, the DNA is TGTGCCATCACTAGCGGGGTGGTTACCGGGGAGCTGTTTTTT. Translated, it gives CAITSGVVTGELFF.

The chain couples TRBV30 to TRBJ2-1; 7 bases line up with TRBD2. Trimming cost V 0 bases and J 5 bases; bases outside gene matches: 1. Germline CDR1 and CDR2: GTSNPN and SVGIG (reference sequence). The CDR3 length is 13 residues. The CDR3 DNA follows: TGTGCCTGGAGTGTGGGAGGGGACAATGAGCAGTTCTTC. Its translation: CAWSVGGDNEQFF.

The chain is built from TRBV7-8 and TRBJ2-7, with 7 bases matching TRBD1. Losses at the gene ends were 6 bases for V and 2 bases for J; bases not matched to a gene: 7. This CDR3 contains 14 residues. Germline V gene data show CDR1 as SGHVS and CDR2 as FQNEAQ. The DNA of the CDR3 is TGTGCCAGCAGTCTAGTAGGGGGCCCCTACGAGCAGTACTTC. Its protein product is CASSLVGGPYEQYF.

This chain uses TRBV3-1 (or the pseudogene TRBV3-2) with TRBJ1-5; D uncertain. Germline CDR1 LGHDT, CDR2 YNNKEL (reference sequence). Deletions cut 1 base from V and 8 bases from J, with 6 bases between. This CDR3 is 12 amino acids long. CDR3 sequence reads: CASSQGSKPQHF. As DNA, the CDR3 is TGTGCCAGCAGCCAAGGTTCCAAGCCCCAGCATTTT.

The chain employs TRBV7-9 and TRBJ1-1; TRBD1 matches 7 bases. The V and J ends lost 6 bases and 1 base, in that order; junction bases with no gene match: 8. The CDR3 covers 15 residues. Germline V CDR1 and CDR2: SEHNR, FQNEAQ (reference sequence). CDR3 DNA sequence: TGTGCCAGCAGTATGACAGGGTTTGAGAACACTGAAGCTTTCTTT. It encodes CASSMTGFENTEAFF.

The chain links TRBV24-1 to TRBJ1-5; 7 nucleotides line up with TRBD1. Germline trimming cut 7 bases from V and 0 bases from J; bases unmatched to any gene: 2. Germline CDR1 is KGHDR and CDR2 is SFDVKD. This CDR3 has 14 residues. The CDR3 protein is CATSGDSSNQPQHF. The CDR3 bases are TGTGCCACCAGCGGGGACAGTAGCAATCAGCCCCAGCATTTT.

The gene calls are TRBV20-1 and TRBJ2-3; 8 bases fit TRBD2. Germline loops: CDR1 DFQATT, CDR2 SNEGSKA (reference sequence). This CDR3 has 16 amino acids. Losses at the gene ends were 3 bases for V and 3 bases for J; bases not matched to a gene: 11. CDR3 residues: CSASSPGGPRTDTQYF. CDR3 bases: TGCAGTGCTAGTTCCCCGGGGGGGCCAAGGACAGATACGCAGTATTTT.

The chain links TRBV30 to TRBJ1-1; D gene uncertain. V lost 2 bases and J 11 bases, leaving 12 bases between the germline ends. Germline CDR1 is GTSNPN and CDR2 is SVGIG (reference sequence). The CDR3 spans 11 residues. The CDR3 nucleotides are TGTGCCTGGAGTTATCGGGGTCGGGCTTTCTTT. Its protein product is CAWSYRGRAFF.

The chain employs TRBV5-1 and TRBJ2-2; weak D call: TRBD2 (6 bases). Deletions cut 3 bases from V and 2 bases from J, with 20 bases between. CDR1 and CDR2 from the germline V gene are SGHRS and YFSETQ. The CDR3 has 18 amino acids. Here the CDR3 DNA reads TGCGCCAGCAGCTCCCCGGGACTCCAACGCCCCAACACCGGGGAGCTGTTTTTT. It translates to CASSSPGLQRPNTGELFF.

The gene calls are TRBV3-1 (or the pseudogene TRBV3-2) and TRBJ2-1, with D unresolved. The CDR3 sequence is 16 residues long. Trimming took off 0 bases at V and 4 bases at J, with 13 bases between the two ends. Germline V gene lookup returns CDR1 LGHDT and CDR2 YNNKEL (reference sequence). This CDR3 is CASSQDRPRTYNEQFF. Here the CDR3 DNA reads TGTGCCAGCAGCCAAGACAGGCCAAGAACTTACAATGAGCAGTTCTTC.